This entry features one TCR beta chain sequence. Study members were between roughly 18 and 89 years old and lived in approximately 25 US regions. Recovered participants had two consecutive negative NP/OP PCR tests, healthcare professional clearance, or symptom resolution. The sample is drawn from a study of blood T cell repertoires in COVID-19. Study-level background: The samples span acute and convalescent COVID-19 from the United States, Italy and Spain.

As processed by the authors: Estimation of nucleated cell counts was performed using reference gene primer amplification. Generated by immunoSEQ multiplex PCR, the TCRdb table keeps only in-frame clones and is missing some. From that table come the V and J calls and clone size; the DNA was used to work out D and trimming. Among more than 250,000 clones listed, about 90% were seen once. Germline CDR1 reads SNHLY; CDR2 reads FYNNEI. J gave up 8 bases and V 3 bases, and 3 bases lay outside the gene matches. This CDR3 contains 13 residues. The TCR sequence derives from a woman aged 25-40 years who had recovered from COVID-19. Sequenced: PBMCs or T cells enriched from blood (not recorded which). The chain has TRBV2 and TRBJ1-4; 7 bases are a match to TRBD1. For the CDR3, the DNA is TGTGCCAGCAGTGAGGGCAGGGGGGAAAAACTGTTTTTT. Protein product: CASSEGRGEKLFF.